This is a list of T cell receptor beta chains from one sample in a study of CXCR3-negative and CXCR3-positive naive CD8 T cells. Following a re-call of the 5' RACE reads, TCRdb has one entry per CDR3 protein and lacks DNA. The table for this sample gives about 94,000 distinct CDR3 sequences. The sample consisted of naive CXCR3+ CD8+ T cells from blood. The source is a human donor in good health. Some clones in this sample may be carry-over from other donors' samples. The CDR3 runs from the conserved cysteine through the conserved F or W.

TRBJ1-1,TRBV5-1,CASSLLREENTEAFF
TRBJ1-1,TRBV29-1,CSVSTGGTAFMNTEAFF
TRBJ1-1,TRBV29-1,CSALLGTEAFF
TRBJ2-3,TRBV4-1,CASSGQPRGTGDTDTQYF
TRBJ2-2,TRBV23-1,CASSRRGYKGHGELFF
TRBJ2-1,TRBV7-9,CASSLGGLGNEQFF
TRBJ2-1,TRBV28,CASSQELGDEQFF
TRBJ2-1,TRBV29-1,CSVESGEAYNEQFF
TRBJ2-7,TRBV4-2,CASSQEGRPGTNYEQYF
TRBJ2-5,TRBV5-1,CASSQYQETQYF
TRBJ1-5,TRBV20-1,CSARDTGTIQPQHF
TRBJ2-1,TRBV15,CATIKSPLAGGVSYNEQFF
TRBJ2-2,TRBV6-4,CASSAGATGELFF
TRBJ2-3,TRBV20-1,CSATGTRNTDTQYF
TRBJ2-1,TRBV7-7,CASSLTQGSSYNEQFF
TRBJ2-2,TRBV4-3,CASSQDTKRRGSGELFF
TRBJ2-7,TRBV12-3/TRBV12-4,CASSTGLAEAYEQYF
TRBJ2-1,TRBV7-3,CASSFGGSNNEQFF
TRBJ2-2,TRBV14,CASSHFDGGLVNTGELFF
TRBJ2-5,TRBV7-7,CASSLGAGAPPETQYF
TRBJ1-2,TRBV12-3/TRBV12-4,CASSLGGTGYTF
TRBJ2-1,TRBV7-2,CASSPSGLYNEQFF
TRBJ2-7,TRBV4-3,CASSQDVQGSYEQYF
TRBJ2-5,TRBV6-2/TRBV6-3,CASSRGQIQETQYF
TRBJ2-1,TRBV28,CASSLGLAGSVNEQFF
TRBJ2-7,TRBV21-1,CASSKTGAAREQYF
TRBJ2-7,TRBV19,CASSFATDAAYEQYF
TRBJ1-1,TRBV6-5,CASSLGGGAEAFF
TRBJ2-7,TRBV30,CAWSEGRAFEQYF
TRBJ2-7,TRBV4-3,CASSQDSTGQYLQYF
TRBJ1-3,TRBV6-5,CASSYSSILASGNTIYF
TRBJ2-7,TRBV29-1,CSVTGTGSYEQYF
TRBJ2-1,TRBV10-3,CAISESGQGGEEQFF
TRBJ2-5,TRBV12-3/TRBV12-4,CASRPGTGEETQYF
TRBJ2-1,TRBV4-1,CASSQSLAGYNEQFF
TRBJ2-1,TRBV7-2,CASRSGGAFEQFF
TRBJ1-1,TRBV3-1,CASSHGRVNTEAFF
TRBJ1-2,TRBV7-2,CASSLVPGQAYGYTF
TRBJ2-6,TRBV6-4,CASNQGEGANVLTF
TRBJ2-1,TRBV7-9,CASSFPNEQFF
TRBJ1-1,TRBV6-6,CASSTPKDLEAFF
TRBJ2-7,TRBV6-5,CASSYRGVYEQYF
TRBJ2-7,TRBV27,CASSLSMGSYEQYF
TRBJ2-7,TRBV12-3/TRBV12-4,CASSHSGGSYEQYF
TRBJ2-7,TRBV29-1,CSARQGISYEQYF
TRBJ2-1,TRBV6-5,CASSYSLALGNEQFF
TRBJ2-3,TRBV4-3,CASSLKGPTDTQYF
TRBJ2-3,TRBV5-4,CASSLGSGDTDTQYF